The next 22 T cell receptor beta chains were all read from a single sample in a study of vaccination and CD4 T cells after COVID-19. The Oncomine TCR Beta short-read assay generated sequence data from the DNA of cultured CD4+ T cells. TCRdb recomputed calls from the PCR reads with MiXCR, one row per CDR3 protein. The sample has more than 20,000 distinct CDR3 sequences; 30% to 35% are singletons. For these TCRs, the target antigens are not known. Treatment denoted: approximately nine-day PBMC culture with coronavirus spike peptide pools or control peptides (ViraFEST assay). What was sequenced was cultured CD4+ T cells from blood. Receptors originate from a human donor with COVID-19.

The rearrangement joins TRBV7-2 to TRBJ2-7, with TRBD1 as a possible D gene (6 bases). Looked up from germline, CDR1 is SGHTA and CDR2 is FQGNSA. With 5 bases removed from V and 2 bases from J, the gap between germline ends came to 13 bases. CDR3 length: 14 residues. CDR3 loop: CASSPGDVPYEQYF. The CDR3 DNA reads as TGTGCCAGCAGCCCAGGGGATGTCCCCTACGAGCAGTACTTC.

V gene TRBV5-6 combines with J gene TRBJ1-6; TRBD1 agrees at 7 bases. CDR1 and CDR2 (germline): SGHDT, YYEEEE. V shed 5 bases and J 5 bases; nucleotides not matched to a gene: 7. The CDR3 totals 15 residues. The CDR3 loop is CASRPDRRDNSPLHF. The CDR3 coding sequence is TGTGCCAGCAGACCGGACAGGAGAGATAATTCACCCCTCCACTTT.

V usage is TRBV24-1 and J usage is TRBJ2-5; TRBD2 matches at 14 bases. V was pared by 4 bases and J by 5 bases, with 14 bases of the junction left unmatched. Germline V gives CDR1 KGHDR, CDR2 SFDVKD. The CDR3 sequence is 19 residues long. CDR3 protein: CATSDSGLAGGYSRETQYF. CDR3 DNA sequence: TGTGCCACCAGTGACTCAGGACTAGCGGGGGGCTATTCACGCGAGACCCAGTACTTC.

The CDR3 region is CASSQDPGELFF. CDR3 bases: TGCGCCAGCAGCCAAGATCCCGGGGAGCTGTTTTTT. This chain joins TRBV4-1 and TRBJ2-2; D unresolved. This CDR3 comprises 12 residues. V lost 0 bases and J 6 bases, leaving 2 bases between the germline ends. Germline V gives CDR1 MGHRA, CDR2 YSYEKL.

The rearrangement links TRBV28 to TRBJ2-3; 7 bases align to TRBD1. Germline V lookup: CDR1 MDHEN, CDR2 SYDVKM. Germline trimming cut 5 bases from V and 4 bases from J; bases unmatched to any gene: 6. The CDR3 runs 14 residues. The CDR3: CASSPRQGPDTQYF. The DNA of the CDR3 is TGTGCCAGCAGTCCCCGACAGGGCCCAGATACGCAGTATTTT.

CDR3 amino acids: CAIREVSGGITDTQYF. The DNA for the CDR3 is TGTGCCATCAGGGAAGTCAGCGGGGGTATAACAGATACGCAGTATTTT. This chain links TRBV10-3 with TRBJ2-3; 8 bases fit TRBD2. The V gene's germline CDR1 is ENHRY and CDR2 SYGVKD. The CDR3 contains 16 residues. V shed 6 bases and J 3 bases; nucleotides not matched to a gene: 11.

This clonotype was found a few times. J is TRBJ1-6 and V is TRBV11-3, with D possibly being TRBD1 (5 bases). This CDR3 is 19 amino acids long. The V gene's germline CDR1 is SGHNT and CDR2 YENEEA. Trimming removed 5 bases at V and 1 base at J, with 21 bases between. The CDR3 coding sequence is TGTGCCAGCAGCCCCTCTAGGAGGACACCCCGGTCCTATAATTCACCCCTCCACTTT. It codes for CASSPSRRTPRSYNSPLHF.

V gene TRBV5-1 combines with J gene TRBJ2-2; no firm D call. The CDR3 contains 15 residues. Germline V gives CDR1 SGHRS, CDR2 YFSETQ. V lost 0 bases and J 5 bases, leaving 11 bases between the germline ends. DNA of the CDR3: TGCGCCAGCAGCTTGGTCTCCTCGGGTACCGGGGAGCTGTTTTTT. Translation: CASSLVSSGTGELFF.

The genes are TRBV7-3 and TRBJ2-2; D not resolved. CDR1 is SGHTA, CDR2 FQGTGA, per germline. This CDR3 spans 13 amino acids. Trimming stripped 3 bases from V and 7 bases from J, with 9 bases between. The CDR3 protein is CASSLGSGGELFF. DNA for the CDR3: TGTGCCAGCAGCTTGGGCTCGGGCGGGGAGCTGTTTTTT.

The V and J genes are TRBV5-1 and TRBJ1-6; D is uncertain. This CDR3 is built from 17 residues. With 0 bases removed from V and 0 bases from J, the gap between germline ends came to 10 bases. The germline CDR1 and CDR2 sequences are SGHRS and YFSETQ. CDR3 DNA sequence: TGCGCCAGCAGCTTGGAGGGCCTCAGCTCCTATAATTCACCCCTCCACTTT. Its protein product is CASSLEGLSSYNSPLHF.

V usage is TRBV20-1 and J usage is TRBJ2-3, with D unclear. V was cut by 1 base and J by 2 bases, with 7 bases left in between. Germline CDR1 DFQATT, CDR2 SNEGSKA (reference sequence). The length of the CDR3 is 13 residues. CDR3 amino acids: CSARGLPTDTQYF. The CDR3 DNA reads TGCAGTGCTAGAGGGCTACCCACAGATACGCAGTATTTT.

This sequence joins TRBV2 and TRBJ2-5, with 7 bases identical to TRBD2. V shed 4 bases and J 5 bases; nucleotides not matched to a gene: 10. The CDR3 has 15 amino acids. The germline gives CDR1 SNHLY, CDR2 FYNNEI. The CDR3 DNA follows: TGTGCCAGCAGTGGGGGAGGGCTAGCCGGGGAGACCCAGTACTTC. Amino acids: CASSGGGLAGETQYF. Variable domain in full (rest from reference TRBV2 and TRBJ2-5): EPEVTQTPSHQVTQMGQEVILRCVPISNHLYFYWYRQILGQKVEFLVSFYNNEISEKSEIFDDQFSVERPDGSNFTLKIRSTKLEDSAMYFCASSGGGLAGETQYFGPGTRLLVL.

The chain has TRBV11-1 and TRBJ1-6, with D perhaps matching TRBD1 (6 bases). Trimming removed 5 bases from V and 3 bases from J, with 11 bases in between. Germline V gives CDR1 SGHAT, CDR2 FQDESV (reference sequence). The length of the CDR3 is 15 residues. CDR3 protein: CASSQQGIYNSPLHF. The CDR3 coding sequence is TGTGCCAGCAGCCAACAGGGCATCTATAATTCACCCCTCCACTTT.

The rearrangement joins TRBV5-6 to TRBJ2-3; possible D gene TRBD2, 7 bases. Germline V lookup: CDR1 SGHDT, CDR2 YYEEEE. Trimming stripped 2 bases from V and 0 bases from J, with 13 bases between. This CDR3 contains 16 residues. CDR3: CASSLRGGASTDTQYF. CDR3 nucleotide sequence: TGTGCCAGCAGCTTACGTGGGGGGGCTAGCACAGATACGCAGTATTTT.

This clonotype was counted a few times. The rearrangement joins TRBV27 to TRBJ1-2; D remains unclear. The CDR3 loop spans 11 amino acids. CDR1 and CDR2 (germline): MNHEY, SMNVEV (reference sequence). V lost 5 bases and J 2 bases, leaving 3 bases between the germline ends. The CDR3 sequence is CASSSNYGYTF. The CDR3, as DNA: TGTGCCAGCAGTAGCAACTATGGCTACACCTTC.

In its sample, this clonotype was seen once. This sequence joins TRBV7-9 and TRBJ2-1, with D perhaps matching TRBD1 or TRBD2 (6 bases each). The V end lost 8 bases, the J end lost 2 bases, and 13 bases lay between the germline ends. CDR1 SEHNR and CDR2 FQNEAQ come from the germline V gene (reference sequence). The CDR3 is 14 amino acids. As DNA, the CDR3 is TGTGCCAGCTCTGGGGGGCGTACCTACAATGAGCAGTTCTTC. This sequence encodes CASSGGRTYNEQFF. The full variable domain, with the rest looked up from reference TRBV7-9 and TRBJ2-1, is DTGVSQNPRHKITKRGQNVTFRCDPISEHNRLYWYRQTLGQGPEFLTYFQNEAQLEKSRLLSDRFSAERPKGSFSTLEIQRTEQGDSAMYLCASSGGRTYNEQFFGPGTRLTVL.

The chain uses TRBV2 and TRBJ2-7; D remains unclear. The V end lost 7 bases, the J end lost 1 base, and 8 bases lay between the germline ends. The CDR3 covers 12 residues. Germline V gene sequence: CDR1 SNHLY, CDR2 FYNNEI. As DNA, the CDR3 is TGTGCCAGCACTGCCGGTTCCTACGAGCAGTACTTC. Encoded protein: CASTAGSYEQYF.

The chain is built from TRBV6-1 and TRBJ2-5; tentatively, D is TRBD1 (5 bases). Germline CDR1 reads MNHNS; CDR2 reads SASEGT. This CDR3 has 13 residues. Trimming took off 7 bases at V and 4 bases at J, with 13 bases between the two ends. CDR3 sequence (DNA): TGTGCCAGCAATTTAGGGGCCGGAGAGACCCAGTACTTC. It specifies CASNLGAGETQYF.

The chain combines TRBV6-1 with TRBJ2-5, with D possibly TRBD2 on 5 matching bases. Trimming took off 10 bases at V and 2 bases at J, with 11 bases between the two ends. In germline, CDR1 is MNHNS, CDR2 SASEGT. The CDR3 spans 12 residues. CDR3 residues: CAIRSGQETQYF. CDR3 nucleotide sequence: TGTGCCATTCGCAGCGGACAAGAGACCCAGTACTTC.

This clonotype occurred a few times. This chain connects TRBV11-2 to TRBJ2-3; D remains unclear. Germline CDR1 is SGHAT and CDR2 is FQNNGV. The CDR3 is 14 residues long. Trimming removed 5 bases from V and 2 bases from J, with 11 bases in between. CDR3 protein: CASSADPYTDTQYF. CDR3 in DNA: TGTGCCAGCAGCGCGGATCCATACACAGATACGCAGTATTTT.

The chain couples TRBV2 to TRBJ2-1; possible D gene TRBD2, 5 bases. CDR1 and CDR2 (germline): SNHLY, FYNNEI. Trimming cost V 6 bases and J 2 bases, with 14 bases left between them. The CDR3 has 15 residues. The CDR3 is CASRAGITTYNEQFF. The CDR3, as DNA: TGTGCCAGCAGAGCCGGGATCACCACCTACAATGAGCAGTTCTTC.

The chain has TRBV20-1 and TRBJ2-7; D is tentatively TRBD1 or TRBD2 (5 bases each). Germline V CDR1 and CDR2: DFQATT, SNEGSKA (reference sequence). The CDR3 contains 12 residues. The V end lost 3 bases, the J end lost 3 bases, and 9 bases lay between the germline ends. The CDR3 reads CSASGASYEQYF. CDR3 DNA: TGCAGTGCTAGCGGGGCCAGCTACGAGCAGTACTTC.